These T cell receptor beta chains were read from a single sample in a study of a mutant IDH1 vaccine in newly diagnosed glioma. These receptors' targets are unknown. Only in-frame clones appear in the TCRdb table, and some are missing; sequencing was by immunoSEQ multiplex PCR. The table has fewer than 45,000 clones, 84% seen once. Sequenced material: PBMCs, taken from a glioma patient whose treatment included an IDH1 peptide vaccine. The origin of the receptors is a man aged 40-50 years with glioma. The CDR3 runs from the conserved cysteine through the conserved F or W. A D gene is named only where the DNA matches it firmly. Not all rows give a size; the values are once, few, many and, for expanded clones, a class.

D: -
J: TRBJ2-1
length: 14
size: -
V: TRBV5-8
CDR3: CASSLTAPQREQFF
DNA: TGTGCCAGCAGCTTGACCGCCCCTCAAAGAGAGCAGTTCTTC

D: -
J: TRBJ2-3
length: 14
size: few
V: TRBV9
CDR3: CASSARGTADTQYF
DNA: TGTGCCAGCAGCGCCCGCGGGACGGCAGATACGCAGTATTTT

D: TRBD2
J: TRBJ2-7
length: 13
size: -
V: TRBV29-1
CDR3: CSVRAGTLYEQYF
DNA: TGCAGCGTTAGAGCGGGAACCCTCTACGAGCAGTACTTC

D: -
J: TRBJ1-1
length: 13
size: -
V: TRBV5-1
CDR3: CASSLDWAVEAFF
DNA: TGCGCCAGCAGCTTGGATTGGGCCGTTGAAGCTTTCTTT

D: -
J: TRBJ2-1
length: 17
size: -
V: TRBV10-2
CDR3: CASPPGVWTDRGNEQFF
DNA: TGCGCCAGCCCCCCGGGGGTCTGGACGGATCGTGGCAATGAGCAGTTCTTC

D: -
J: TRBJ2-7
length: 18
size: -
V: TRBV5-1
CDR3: CASSLVRTANINTYEQYF
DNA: TGCGCCAGCAGCTTGGTGCGGACAGCCAACATTAATACCTACGAGCAGTACTTC

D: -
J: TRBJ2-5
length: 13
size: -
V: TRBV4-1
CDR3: CASSQRGGETQYF
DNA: TGCGCCAGCAGCCAGAGGGGGGGAGAGACCCAGTACTTC

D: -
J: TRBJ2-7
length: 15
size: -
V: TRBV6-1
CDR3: CASSAGTALGYEQYF
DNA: TGTGCCAGCAGTGCCGGGACCGCGCTTGGTTACGAGCAGTACTTC

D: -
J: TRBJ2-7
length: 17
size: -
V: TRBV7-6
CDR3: CASSLARPGLNSYEQYF
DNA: TGTGCCAGCAGCTTAGCGAGGCCCGGACTTAACTCCTACGAGCAGTACTTC

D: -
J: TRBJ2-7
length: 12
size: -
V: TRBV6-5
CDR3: CASRPGAGEQYF
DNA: TGTGCCAGCAGACCTGGAGCTGGCGAGCAGTACTTC

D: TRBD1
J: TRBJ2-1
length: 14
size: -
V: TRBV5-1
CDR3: CASSLDRVHNEQFF
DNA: TGCGCCAGCAGTTTGGACAGGGTCCACAATGAGCAGTTCTTC

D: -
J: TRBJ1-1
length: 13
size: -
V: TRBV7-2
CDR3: CASSLDDLTEAFF
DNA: TGTGCCAGCAGCCTAGATGATCTCACTGAAGCTTTCTTT

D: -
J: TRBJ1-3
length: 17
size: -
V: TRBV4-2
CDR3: CASSQARGGKAGNTIYF
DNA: TGTGCCAGCAGCCAAGCCCGGGGGGGGAAAGCTGGAAACACCATATATTTT

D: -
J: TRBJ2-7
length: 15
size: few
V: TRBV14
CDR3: CASSQSWTPGYEQYF
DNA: TGTGCCAGCAGCCAGTCCTGGACTCCAGGCTACGAGCAGTACTTC

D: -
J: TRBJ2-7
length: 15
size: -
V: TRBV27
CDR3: CASSLQGPAVSEQYF
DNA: TGTGCCAGCAGTTTACAGGGGCCTGCCGTGTCCGAGCAGTACTTC

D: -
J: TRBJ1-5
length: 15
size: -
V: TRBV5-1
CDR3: CASSPSTDSNQPQHF
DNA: TGCGCCAGCAGCCCGTCAACGGATAGCAATCAGCCCCAGCATTTT

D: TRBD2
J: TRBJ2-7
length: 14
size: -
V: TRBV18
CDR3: CASSRLAGGYEQYF
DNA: TGTGCCAGCTCAAGACTAGCGGGAGGGTACGAGCAGTACTTC

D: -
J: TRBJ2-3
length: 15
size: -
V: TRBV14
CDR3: CASSHWGTSTDTQYF
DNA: TGTGCCAGCAGCCATTGGGGGACTAGCACAGATACGCAGTATTTT

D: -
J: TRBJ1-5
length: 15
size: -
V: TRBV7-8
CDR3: CASSLVGQSNQPQHF
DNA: TGTGCCAGCAGCTTAGTAGGGCAGAGCAATCAGCCCCAGCATTTT

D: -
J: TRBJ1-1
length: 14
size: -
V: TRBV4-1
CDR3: CASSLGPQNTEAFF
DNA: TGCGCCAGCAGCCTGGGACCGCAGAACACTGAAGCTTTCTTT

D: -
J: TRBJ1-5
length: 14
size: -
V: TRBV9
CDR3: CASSVGDGLGPQHF
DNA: TGTGCCAGCAGCGTAGGAGACGGGTTGGGACCCCAGCATTTT

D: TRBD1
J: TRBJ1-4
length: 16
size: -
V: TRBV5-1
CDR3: CASSLAPGGSGEKLFF
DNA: TGCGCCAGCAGCTTGGCTCCAGGGGGCTCGGGTGAAAAACTGTTTTTT

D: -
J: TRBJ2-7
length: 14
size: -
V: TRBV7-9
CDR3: CASRPGRFSYEQYF
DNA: TGTGCCAGCAGGCCCGGGCGGTTTTCCTACGAGCAGTACTTC

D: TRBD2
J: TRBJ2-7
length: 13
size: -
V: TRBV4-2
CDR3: CASSRTSGYEQYF
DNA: TGTGCCAGCAGCCGAACTAGCGGCTACGAGCAGTACTTC

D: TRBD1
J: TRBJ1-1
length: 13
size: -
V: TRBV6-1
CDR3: CATTGTVNTEAFF
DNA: TGTGCCACCACCGGGACAGTTAACACTGAAGCTTTCTTT

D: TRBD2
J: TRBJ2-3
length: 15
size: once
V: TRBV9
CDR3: CASSRAGGPTDTQYF
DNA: TGTGCCAGCAGTCGAGCGGGAGGGCCTACAGATACGCAGTATTTT

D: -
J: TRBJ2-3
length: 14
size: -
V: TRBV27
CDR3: CATRIRAGIDTQYF
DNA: TGTGCCACCAGAATCCGTGCGGGAATAGATACGCAGTATTTT

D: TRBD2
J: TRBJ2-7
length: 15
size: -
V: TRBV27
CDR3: CASRSLAGGSYEQYF
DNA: TGTGCCAGCAGGTCACTAGCGGGAGGGTCCTACGAGCAGTACTTC

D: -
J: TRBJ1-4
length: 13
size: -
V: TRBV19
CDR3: CASSIGRTEKLFF
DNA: TGTGCCAGTAGTATAGGACGAACTGAAAAACTGTTTTTT

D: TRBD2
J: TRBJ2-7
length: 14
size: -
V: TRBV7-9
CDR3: CASSLDYGGYEQYF
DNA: TGTGCCAGCAGCTTAGATTACGGGGGGTACGAGCAGTACTTC

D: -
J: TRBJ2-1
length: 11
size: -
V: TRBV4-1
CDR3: CASSRNNEQFF
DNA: TGCGCCAGCAGCCGAAACAATGAGCAGTTCTTC

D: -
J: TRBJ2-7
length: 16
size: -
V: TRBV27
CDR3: CASSPLAVIGDYEQYF
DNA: TGTGCCAGCAGTCCCCTCGCGGTAATAGGGGACTACGAGCAGTACTTC

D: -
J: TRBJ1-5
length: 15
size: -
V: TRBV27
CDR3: CASSLSGQGIQPQHF
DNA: TGTGCCAGCAGTTTATCTGGTCAGGGAATACAGCCCCAGCATTTT

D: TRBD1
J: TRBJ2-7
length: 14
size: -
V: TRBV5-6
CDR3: CASSLTGVTYEQYF
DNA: TGTGCCAGCAGCCTGACAGGGGTCACCTACGAGCAGTACTTC

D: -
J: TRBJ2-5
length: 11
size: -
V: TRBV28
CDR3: CASSSSVTQYF
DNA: TGTGCCAGCAGTTCCTCAGTAACCCAGTACTTC

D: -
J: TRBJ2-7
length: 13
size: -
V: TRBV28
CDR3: CAIGRAPTYEQYF
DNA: TGTGCTATAGGCCGGGCCCCTACCTACGAGCAGTACTTC

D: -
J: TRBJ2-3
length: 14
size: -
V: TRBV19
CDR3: CASSRRPEGDTQYF
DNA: TGTGCCAGTAGTCGGAGGCCCGAGGGAGATACGCAGTATTTT

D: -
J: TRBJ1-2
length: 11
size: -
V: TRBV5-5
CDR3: CASSFAQGGTF
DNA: TGTGCCAGCAGCTTTGCACAGGGAGGGACCTTC

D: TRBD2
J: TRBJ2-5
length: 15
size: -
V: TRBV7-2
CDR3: CASSITSGSAETQYF
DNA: TGTGCCAGCAGCATAACTAGCGGGAGTGCGGAGACCCAGTACTTC

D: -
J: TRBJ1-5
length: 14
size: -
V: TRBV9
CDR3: CASSVGGTGQPQHF
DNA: TGTGCCAGCAGCGTAGGAGGGACGGGTCAGCCCCAGCATTTT

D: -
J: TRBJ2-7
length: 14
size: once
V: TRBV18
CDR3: CASSPSLANYEQYF
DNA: TGTGCCAGCTCACCGTCCCTAGCGAACTACGAGCAGTACTTC

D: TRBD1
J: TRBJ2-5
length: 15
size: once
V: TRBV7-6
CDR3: CASSPERTGSGTQYF
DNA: TGTGCCAGCAGCCCAGAAAGGACAGGGTCCGGGACCCAGTACTTC

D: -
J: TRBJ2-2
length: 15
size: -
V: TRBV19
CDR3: CASSIDGSMGGELFF
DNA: TGTGCCAGTAGTATAGATGGGTCCATGGGCGGGGAGCTGTTTTTT

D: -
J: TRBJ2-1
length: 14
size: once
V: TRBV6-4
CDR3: CASSARTRANEQFF
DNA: TGTGCCAGCAGTGCCCGAACTAGGGCCAATGAGCAGTTCTTC